The 8 T cell receptor beta chains reported below all come from one sample, sequenced in a study of blood T cell repertoires in COVID-19. Sequencing used immunoSEQ multiplex PCR; TCRdb keeps in-frame clones, though not all of them. The repertoire consists of about 160,000 clones, with more than 75% occurring once and the leading ten covering about 9.3%. The sample was peripheral blood. These receptors originate from a woman between 70 and 85 years old with COVID-19, enrolled during active disease.

The V call is TRBV5-1, the J call TRBJ2-5; tentative D call: TRBD1 (7 bases). Germline V gene data show CDR1 as SGHRS and CDR2 as YFSETQ. The CDR3 is 14 amino acids. V was clipped by 0 bases and J by 5 bases, with 11 bases between them. In nucleotides, the CDR3 is TGCGCCAGCAGCTTGGAACCAGGGGGGGAGACCCAGTACTTC. Amino acid sequence: CASSLEPGGETQYF.

The gene calls are TRBV3-1 (or the pseudogene TRBV3-2) and TRBJ1-1; TRBD1 agrees at 9 bases. Germline CDR1 LGHDT, CDR2 YNNKEL (reference sequence). Trimming at V came to 4 bases and at J to 9 bases, leaving 12 bases not matched to a gene. CDR3 length: 15 amino acids. The CDR3 sequence is CASSPEWGQGIKAFF. In nucleotides, the CDR3 is TGTGCCAGCAGCCCCGAATGGGGACAGGGAATAAAAGCTTTCTTT.

This chain connects TRBV19 to TRBJ2-2; 7 bases are shared with TRBD1. Per germline, CDR1 LNHDA and CDR2 SQIVND (reference sequence). The CDR3 is made up of 14 amino acids. The V segment lost 4 bases and the J segment 5 bases; nucleotides outside the gene matches: 4. DNA of the CDR3: TGTGCCAGTAGTAGACAGGGATGGACCGGGGAGCTGTTTTTT. Its translation is CASSRQGWTGELFF.

The chain is built from TRBV3-1 (or the pseudogene TRBV3-2) and TRBJ1-3; TRBD1 matches at 9 bases. The V and J ends lost 0 bases and 0 bases, in that order; junction bases with no gene match: 6. Germline CDR1 LGHDT, CDR2 YNNKEL (reference sequence). The CDR3 is 18 amino acids. The CDR3 loop reads CASSQEDRGPTSGNTIYF. The CDR3 DNA follows: TGTGCCAGCAGCCAAGAGGACAGGGGCCCGACCTCTGGAAACACCATATATTTT.

The CDR3 region is CASSQDRTGTFTDTQYF. The CDR3 coding sequence is TGCGCCAGCAGCCAAGATCGAACAGGGACCTTCACAGATACGCAGTATTTT. This chain connects TRBV4-1 to TRBJ2-3; D perhaps matches TRBD1 (6 bases). CDR1 is MGHRA and CDR2 is YSYEKL in the germline V gene. With 0 bases removed from V and 2 bases from J, the gap between germline ends came to 15 bases. The CDR3 length is 17 residues.

This sequence joins TRBV10-3 and TRBJ2-2; TRBD2 matches 10 bases. There are 17 residues in the CDR3. From germline, CDR1 is ENHRY and CDR2 SYGVKD. With 5 bases clipped from V and 3 bases from J, the junction kept 9 bases outside the gene matches. The CDR3 protein is CAISPLSGGADTGELFF. The CDR3, as DNA: TGTGCCATCAGTCCCCTCAGCGGGGGGGCGGACACCGGGGAGCTGTTTTTT.

The chain employs TRBV5-4 and TRBJ2-5; D might be TRBD2 (6 bases). There are 16 residues in the CDR3. The ends were cut back, 3 bases at V and 1 base at J, with 16 bases in the middle. CDR1 and CDR2 from the germline V gene are SGHNT and YYREEE (reference sequence). The CDR3 protein is CASSSGASAAQETQYF. The CDR3 region has the DNA TGTGCCAGCAGCTCTGGGGCTAGCGCCGCCCAAGAGACCCAGTACTTC.

This rearrangement joins TRBV3-1 (or the pseudogene TRBV3-2) to TRBJ2-5; 8 bases map to TRBD2. The CDR3 covers 15 residues. V lost 5 bases and J lost 0; bases outside the gene matches: 5. Germline assignment: CDR1 LGHDT and CDR2 YNNKEL (reference sequence). The DNA of the CDR3 is TGTGCCAGCAGCTACCGACTAGCGCACCAAGAGACCCAGTACTTC. It encodes CASSYRLAHQETQYF.